Sequencing of this TCR beta chain was carried out in a study of blood T cell repertoires in COVID-19. Study information: PBMCs, B-cell-depleted T cells, or T cells were the source of the cDNA or gDNA that made up the material.

Authors' data handling: Using reference gene primer amplification, nucleated cell counts were estimated. Libraries were prepared by immunoSEQ multiplex PCR; TCRdb keeps only in-frame clonotypes and omits some of them. The V and J calls and clone size are taken from that table; D and trimming were inferred from the DNA. The repertoire holds some 260,000 clones, with under 95% as singletons. With 6 bases removed from V and 5 bases from J, the gap between germline ends came to 17 bases. The CDR3 spans 14 residues. Germline V lookup: CDR1 SGHDT, CDR2 YYEEEE. This clone occurred a few times. Cohort assignment relied on participant-reported clinical history. Cohort 3 recovery required two negative PCRs, clearance, or symptom resolution.

This TCR was sampled from a woman between 18 and 29 years old who had recovered from COVID-19. Sequencing used PBMCs or T cells enriched from blood (not recorded which). The chain joins TRBV5-6 to TRBJ1-2, with D perhaps matching TRBD1 (5 bases). Here the CDR3 DNA reads TGTGCCAGCAAGCCACAGGAATTGGGGTATGGCTACACCTTC. It translates to CASKPQELGYGYTF.